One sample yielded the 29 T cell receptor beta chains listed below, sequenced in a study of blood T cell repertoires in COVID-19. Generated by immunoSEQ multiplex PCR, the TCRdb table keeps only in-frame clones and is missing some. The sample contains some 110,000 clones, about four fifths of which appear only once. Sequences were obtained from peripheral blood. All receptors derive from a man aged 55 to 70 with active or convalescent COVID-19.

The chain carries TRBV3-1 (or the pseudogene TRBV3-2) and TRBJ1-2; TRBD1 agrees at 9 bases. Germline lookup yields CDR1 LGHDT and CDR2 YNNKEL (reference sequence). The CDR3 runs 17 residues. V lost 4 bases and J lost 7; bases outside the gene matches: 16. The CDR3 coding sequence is TGTGCCAGCAGCCGCTCGGGGACAGGGAAGAGCTCGGGTGGCTACACCTTC. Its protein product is CASSRSGTGKSSGGYTF.

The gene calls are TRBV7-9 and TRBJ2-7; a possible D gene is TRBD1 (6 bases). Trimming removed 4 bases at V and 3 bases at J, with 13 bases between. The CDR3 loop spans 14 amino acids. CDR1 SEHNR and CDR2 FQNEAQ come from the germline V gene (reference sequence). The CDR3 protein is CASSSRAGVYEQYF. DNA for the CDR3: TGTGCCAGCAGCTCCCGGGCAGGGGTCTACGAGCAGTACTTC.

CDR3 bases: TGTGCCAGCAGTTTATGGGGGACTCAAGAGACCCAGTACTTC. The encoded protein is CASSLWGTQETQYF. The chain joins TRBV27 to TRBJ2-5; D perhaps matches TRBD2 (6 bases). The V gene's germline CDR1 is MNHEY and CDR2 SMNVEV (reference sequence). V was shortened by 1 base and J by 2 bases, with 8 bases between the two germline ends. The length of the CDR3 is 14 residues.

The CDR3 nucleotides are TGTGCCAGCAGTCGGGGGTCCTCTGGAAACACCATATATTTT. Translation gives CASSRGSSGNTIYF. This rearrangement joins TRBV9 to TRBJ1-3; the D gene is possibly TRBD1 (5 bases). Germline values: CDR1 SGDLS, CDR2 YYNGEE. CDR3 size: 14 residues. V lost 5 bases, J lost 0 bases, and 9 bases lay in between.

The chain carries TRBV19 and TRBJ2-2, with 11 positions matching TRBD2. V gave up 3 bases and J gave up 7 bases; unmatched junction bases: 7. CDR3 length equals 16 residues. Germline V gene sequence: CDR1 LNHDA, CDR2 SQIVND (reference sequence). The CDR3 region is CASSMLAGGPSGELFF. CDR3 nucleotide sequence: TGTGCCAGTAGTATGCTAGCGGGAGGCCCCAGCGGGGAGCTGTTTTTT.

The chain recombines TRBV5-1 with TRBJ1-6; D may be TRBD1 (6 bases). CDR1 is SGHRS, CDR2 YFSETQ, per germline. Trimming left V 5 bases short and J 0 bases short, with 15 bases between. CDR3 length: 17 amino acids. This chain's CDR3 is CASRDTGKSSYNSPLHF. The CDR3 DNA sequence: TGCGCCAGCAGGGACACAGGGAAGAGCTCCTATAATTCACCCCTCCACTTT.

This CDR3 reads CASSLSPFQPQHF. The CDR3 DNA reads TGTGCCAGCAGCTTAAGCCCGTTCCAGCCCCAGCATTTT. The chain joins TRBV11-2 to TRBJ1-5, with D uncertain. Per germline, CDR1 SGHAT and CDR2 FQNNGV. V was cut by 2 bases and J by 7 bases, with 9 bases left in between. The CDR3 spans 13 residues. Supplemented by reference TRBV11-2 and TRBJ1-5, the full variable domain reads EAGVAQSPRYKIIEKRQSVAFWCNPISGHATLYWYQQILGQGPKLLIQFQNNGVVDDSQLPKDRFSAERLKGVDSTLKIQPAKLEDSAVYLCASSLSPFQPQHFGDGTRLSIL.

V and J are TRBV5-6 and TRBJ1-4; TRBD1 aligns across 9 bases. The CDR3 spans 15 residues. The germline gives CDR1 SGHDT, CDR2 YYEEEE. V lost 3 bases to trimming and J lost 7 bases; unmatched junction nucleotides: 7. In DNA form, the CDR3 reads TGTGCCAGCAGCTACCAGACAGGGGGATTTGAAAAACTGTTTTTT. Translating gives CASSYQTGGFEKLFF.

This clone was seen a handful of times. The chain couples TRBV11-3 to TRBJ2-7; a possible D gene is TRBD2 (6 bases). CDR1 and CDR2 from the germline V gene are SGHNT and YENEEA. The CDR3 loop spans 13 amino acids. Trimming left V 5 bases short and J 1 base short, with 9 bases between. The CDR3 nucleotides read TGTGCCAGCAGCGCCGGGGGTTCCTACGAGCAGTACTTC. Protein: CASSAGGSYEQYF. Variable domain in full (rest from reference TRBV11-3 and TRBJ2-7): EAGVVQSPRYKIIEKKQPVAFWCNPISGHNTLYWYLQNLGQGPELLIRYENEEAVDDSQLPKDRFSAERLKGVDSTLKIQPAELGDSAVYLCASSAGGSYEQYFGPGTRLTVT.

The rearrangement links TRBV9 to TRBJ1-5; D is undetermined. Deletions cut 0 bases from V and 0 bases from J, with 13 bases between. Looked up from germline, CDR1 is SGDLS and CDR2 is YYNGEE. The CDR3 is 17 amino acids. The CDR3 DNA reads TGTGCCAGCAGCGTAGCTGAGGCCAAAAGTAGCAATCAGCCCCAGCATTTT. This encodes CASSVAEAKSSNQPQHF.

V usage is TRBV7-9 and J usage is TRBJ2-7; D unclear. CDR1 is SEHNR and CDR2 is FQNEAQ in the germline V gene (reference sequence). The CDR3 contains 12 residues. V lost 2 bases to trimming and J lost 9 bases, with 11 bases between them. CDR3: CASSLNQRGQYF. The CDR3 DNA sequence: TGTGCCAGCAGCTTAAACCAACGCGGGCAGTACTTC.

The CDR3 loop reads CASSQSLTADRAYEQYF. CDR3 sequence (DNA): TGTGCCAGCAGCCAGTCTCTAACGGCGGACAGGGCCTACGAGCAGTACTTC. V gene TRBV4-2 combines with J gene TRBJ2-7; 8 bases align to TRBD1. V gave up 3 bases and J gave up 2 bases; unmatched junction bases: 12. The CDR3 spans 17 residues. Germline loops: CDR1 LGHNA, CDR2 YNFKEQ.

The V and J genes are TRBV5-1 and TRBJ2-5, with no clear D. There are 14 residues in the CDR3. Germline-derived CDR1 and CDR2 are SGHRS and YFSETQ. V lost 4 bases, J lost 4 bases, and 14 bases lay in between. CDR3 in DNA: TGCGCCAGCAGCCCCGGGTCAGCAGTAGAGACCCAGTACTTC. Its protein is CASSPGSAVETQYF. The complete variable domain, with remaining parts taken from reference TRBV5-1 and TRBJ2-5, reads KAGVTQTPRYLIKTRGQQVTLSCSPISGHRSVSWYQQTPGQGLQFLFEYFSETQRNKGNFPGRFSGRQFSNSRSEMNVSTLELGDSALYLCASSPGSAVETQYFGPGTRLLVL.

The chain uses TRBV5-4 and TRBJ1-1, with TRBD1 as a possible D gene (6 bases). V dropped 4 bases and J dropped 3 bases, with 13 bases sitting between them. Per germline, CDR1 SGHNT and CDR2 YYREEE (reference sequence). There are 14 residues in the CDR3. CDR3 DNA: TGTGCCAGCAGCCCCGACAGGTGGGACACTGAAGCTTTCTTT. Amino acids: CASSPDRWDTEAFF.

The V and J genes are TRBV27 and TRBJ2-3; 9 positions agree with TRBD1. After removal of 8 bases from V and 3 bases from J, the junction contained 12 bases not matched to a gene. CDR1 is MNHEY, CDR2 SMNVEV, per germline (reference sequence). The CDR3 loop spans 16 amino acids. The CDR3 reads CASGKDRGGGTDTQYF. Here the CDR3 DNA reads TGTGCCAGCGGAAAGGACAGGGGTGGGGGTACAGATACGCAGTATTTT.

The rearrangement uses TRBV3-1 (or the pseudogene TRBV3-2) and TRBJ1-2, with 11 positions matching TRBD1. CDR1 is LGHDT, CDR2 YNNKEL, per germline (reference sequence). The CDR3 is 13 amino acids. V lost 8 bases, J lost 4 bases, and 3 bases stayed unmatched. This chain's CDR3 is CASGDRGIYGYTF. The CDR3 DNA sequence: TGTGCCAGCGGGGACAGGGGGATCTATGGCTACACCTTC.

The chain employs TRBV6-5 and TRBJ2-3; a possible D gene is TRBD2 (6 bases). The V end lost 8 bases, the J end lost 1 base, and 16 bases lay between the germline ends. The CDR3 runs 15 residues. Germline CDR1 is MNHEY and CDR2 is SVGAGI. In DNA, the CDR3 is TGTGCCAGCGCGTTCGCTAGCGACGGCACAGATACGCAGTATTTT. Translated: CASAFASDGTDTQYF.

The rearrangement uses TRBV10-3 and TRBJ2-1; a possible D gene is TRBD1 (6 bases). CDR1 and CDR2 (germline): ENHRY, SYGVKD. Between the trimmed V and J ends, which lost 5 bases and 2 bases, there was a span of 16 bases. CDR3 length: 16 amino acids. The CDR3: CAISQGTGATYNEQFF. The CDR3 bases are TGTGCCATCAGTCAGGGGACCGGGGCCACCTACAATGAGCAGTTCTTC.

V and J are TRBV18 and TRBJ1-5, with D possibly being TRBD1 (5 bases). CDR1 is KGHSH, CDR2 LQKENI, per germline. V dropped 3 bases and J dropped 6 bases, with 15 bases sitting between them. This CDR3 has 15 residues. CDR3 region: CASSPVREQSQPQHF. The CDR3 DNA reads TGTGCCAGCTCACCGGTCAGGGAACAAAGTCAGCCCCAGCATTTT.

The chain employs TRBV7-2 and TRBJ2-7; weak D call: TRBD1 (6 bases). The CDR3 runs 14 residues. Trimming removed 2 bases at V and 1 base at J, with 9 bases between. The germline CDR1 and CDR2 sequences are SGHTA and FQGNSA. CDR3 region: CASSLRGISYEQYF. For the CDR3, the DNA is TGTGCCAGCAGCTTAAGGGGGATATCCTACGAGCAGTACTTC.

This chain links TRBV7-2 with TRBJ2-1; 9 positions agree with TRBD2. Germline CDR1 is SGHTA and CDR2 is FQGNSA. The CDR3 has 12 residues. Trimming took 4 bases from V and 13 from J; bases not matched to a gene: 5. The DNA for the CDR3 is TGTGCCAGCAGCTCGCCTAGCGGGAAACAGTTCTTC. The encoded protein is CASSSPSGKQFF.

The CDR3 spells CASTLAGVDTDTQYF. CDR3 bases: TGCGCCAGCACCTTAGCGGGAGTGGACACAGATACGCAGTATTTT. The chain is built from TRBV5-1 and TRBJ2-3, with TRBD2 matching 9 bases. CDR1 SGHRS and CDR2 YFSETQ come from the germline V gene. V gave up 6 bases and J gave up 2 bases; unmatched junction bases: 7. The CDR3 is 15 residues long.

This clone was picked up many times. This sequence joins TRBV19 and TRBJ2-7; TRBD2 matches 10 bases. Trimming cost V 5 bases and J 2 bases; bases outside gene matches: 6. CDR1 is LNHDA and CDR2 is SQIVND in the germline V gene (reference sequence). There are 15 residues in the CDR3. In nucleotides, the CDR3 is TGTGCCAGTAGTTCGGGACTAGCGAGCCCCTACGAGCAGTACTTC. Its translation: CASSSGLASPYEQYF.

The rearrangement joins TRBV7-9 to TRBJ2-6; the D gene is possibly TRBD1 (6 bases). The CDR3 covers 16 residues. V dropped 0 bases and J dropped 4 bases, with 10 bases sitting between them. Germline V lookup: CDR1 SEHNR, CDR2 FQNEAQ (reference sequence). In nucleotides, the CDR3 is TGTGCCAGCAGCTTAGCTGGGCAGGGGGGGGCCAACGTCCTGACTTTC. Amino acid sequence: CASSLAGQGGANVLTF.

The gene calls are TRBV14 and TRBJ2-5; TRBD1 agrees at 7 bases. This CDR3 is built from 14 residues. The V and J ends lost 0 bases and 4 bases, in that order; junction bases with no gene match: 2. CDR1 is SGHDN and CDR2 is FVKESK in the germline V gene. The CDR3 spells CASSQDRGRETQYF. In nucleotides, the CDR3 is TGTGCCAGCAGCCAAGACAGGGGGAGAGAGACCCAGTACTTC.

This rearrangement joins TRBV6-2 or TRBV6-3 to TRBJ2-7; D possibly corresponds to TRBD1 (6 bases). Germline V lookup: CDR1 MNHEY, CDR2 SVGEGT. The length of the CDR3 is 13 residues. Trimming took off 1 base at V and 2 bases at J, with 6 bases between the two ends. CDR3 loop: CASSYWDTYEQYF. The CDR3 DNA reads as TGTGCCAGCAGTTACTGGGACACCTACGAGCAGTACTTC.

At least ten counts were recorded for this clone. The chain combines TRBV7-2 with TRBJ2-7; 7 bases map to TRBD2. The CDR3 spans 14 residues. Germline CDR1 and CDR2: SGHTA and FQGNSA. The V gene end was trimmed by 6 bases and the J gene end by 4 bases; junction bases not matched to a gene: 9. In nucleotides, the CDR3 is TGTGCCAGCAGTCTCCGACTAGCTGGGTACGAGCAGTACTTC. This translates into CASSLRLAGYEQYF.

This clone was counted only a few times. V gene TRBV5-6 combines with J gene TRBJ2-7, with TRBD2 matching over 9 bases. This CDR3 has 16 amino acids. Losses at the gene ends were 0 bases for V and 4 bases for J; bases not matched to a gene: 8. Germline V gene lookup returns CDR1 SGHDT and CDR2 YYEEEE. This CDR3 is CASSLGIAGDGYEQYF. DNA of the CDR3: TGTGCCAGCAGCTTGGGGATAGCGGGAGACGGGTACGAGCAGTACTTC.

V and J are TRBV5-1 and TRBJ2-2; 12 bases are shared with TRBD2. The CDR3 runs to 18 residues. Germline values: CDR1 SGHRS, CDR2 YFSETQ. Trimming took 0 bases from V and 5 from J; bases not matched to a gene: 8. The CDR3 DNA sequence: TGCGCCAGCAGCTTGGGGCTAGCGGGAGGGCCCTGGACCGGGGAGCTGTTTTTT. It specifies CASSLGLAGGPWTGELFF. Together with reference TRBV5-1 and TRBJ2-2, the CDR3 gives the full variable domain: KAGVTQTPRYLIKTRGQQVTLSCSPISGHRSVSWYQQTPGQGLQFLFEYFSETQRNKGNFPGRFSGRQFSNSRSEMNVSTLELGDSALYLCASSLGLAGGPWTGELFFGEGSRLTVL.